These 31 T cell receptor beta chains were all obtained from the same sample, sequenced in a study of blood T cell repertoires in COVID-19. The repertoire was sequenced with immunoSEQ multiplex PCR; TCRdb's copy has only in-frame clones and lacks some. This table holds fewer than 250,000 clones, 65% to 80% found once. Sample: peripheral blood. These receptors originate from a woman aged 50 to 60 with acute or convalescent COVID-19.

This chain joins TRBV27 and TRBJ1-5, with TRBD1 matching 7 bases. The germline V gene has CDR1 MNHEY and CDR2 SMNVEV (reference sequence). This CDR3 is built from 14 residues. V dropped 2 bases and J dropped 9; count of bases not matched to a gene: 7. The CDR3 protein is CASSLNGDSGPQHF. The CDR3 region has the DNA TGTGCCAGCAGTTTAAACGGGGACAGCGGGCCCCAGCATTTT.

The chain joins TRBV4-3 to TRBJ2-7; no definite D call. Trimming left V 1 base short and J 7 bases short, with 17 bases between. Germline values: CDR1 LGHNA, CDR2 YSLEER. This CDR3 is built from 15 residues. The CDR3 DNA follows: TGCGCCAGCAGCCAAGGTGTTAGCCAATCTGCGGAGCAGTACTTC. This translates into CASSQGVSQSAEQYF.

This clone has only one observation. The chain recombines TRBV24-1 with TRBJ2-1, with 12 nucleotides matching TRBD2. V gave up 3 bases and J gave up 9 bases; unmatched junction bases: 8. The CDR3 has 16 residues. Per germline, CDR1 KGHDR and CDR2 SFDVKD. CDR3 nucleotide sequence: TGTGCCACCAGTGATCCTAGCGGGGGGGCGGTCGGTGAGCAGTTCTTC. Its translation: CATSDPSGGAVGEQFF.

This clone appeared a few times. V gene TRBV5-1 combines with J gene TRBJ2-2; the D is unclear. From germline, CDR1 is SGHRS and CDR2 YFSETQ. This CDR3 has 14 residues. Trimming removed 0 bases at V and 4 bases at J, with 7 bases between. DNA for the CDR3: TGCGCCAGCAGCTTGGGACTGCTCACCGGGGAGCTGTTTTTT. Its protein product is CASSLGLLTGELFF. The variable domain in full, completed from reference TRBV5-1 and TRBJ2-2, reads KAGVTQTPRYLIKTRGQQVTLSCSPISGHRSVSWYQQTPGQGLQFLFEYFSETQRNKGNFPGRFSGRQFSNSRSEMNVSTLELGDSALYLCASSLGLLTGELFFGEGSRLTVL.

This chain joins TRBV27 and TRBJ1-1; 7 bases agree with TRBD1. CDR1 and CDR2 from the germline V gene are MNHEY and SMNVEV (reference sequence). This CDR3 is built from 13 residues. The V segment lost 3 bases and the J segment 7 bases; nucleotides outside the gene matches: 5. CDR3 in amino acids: CASSFRTGFEAFF. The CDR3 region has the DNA TGTGCCAGCAGTTTTCGGACAGGATTTGAAGCTTTCTTT.

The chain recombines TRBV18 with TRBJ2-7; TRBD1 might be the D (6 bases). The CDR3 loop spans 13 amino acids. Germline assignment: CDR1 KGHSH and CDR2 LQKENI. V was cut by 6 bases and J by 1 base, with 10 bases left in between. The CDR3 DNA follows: TGTGCCAGCTCTCAACAGGGTTCCTACGAGCAGTACTTC. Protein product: CASSQQGSYEQYF.

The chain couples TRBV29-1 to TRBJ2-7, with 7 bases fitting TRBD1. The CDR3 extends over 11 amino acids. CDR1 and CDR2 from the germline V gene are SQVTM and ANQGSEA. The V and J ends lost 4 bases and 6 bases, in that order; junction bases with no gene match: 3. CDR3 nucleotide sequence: TGCAGCGTTGCACAGGGGTTCGAGCAGTACTTC. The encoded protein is CSVAQGFEQYF.

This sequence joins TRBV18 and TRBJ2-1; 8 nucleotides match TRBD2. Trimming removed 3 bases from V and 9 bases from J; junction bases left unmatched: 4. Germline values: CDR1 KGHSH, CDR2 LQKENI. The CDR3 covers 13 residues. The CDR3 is CASSPRGGGEQFF. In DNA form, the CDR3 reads TGTGCCAGCTCACCTCGGGGGGGAGGTGAGCAGTTCTTC.

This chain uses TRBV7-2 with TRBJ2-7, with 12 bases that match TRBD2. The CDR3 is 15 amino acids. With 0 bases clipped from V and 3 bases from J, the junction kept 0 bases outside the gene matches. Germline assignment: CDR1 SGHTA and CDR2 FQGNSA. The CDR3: CASSLAGLAGYEQYF. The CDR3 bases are TGTGCCAGCAGCTTAGCGGGACTAGCGGGCTACGAGCAGTACTTC.

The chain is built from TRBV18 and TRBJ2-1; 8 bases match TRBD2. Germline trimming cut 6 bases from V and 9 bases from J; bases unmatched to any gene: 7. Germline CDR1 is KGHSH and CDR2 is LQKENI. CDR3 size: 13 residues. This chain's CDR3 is CASSTTGRAEQFF. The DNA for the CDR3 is TGTGCCAGCTCCACGACCGGGAGGGCTGAGCAGTTCTTC. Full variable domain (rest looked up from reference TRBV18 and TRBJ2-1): NAGVMQNPRHLVRRRGQEARLRCSPMKGHSHVYWYRQLPEEGLKFMVYLQKENIIDESGMPKERFSAEFPKEGPSILRIQQVVRGDSAAYFCASSTTGRAEQFFGPGTRLTVL.

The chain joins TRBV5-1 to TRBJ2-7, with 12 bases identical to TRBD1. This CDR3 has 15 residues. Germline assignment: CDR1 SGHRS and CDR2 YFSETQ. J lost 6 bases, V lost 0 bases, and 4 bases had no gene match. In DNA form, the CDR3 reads TGCGCCAGCAGCTTGGATGGGACAGGGGGCTCCGAGCAGTACTTC. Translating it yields CASSLDGTGGSEQYF.

CDR3 DNA sequence: TGTGCCAGCAGCGTAGAGTTTGAAGCCCGGTTCTTC. As protein: CASSVEFEARFF. The V and J genes are TRBV9 and TRBJ2-1; D uncertain. The CDR3 extends over 12 amino acids. Looked up from germline, CDR1 is SGDLS and CDR2 is YYNGEE. The V end was cut by 0 bases, the J end by 15 bases, with 13 bases between.

The CDR3 DNA is TGTGCCAGCAGCTTTTCCGGGACAGGGGGCGCGCAGTACTTC. It yields the protein CASSFSGTGGAQYF. This sequence joins TRBV5-6 and TRBJ2-7; TRBD1 matches 12 bases. V shed 2 bases, J shed 9 bases, and the junction held 6 bases outside the gene matches. Germline lookup yields CDR1 SGHDT and CDR2 YYEEEE. This CDR3 has 14 amino acids. The variable domain in full, completed from reference TRBV5-6 and TRBJ2-7, reads DAGVTQSPTHLIKTRGQQVTLRCSPKSGHDTVSWYQQALGQGPQFIFQYYEEEERQRGNFPDRFSGHQFPNYSSELNVNALLLGDSALYLCASSFSGTGGAQYFGPGTRLTVT.

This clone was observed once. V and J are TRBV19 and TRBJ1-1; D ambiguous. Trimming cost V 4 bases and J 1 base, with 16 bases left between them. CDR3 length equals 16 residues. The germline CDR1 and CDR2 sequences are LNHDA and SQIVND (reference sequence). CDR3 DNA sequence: TGTGCCAGTAGTAGGATTGGAGGTACCCGGAACACTGAAGCTTTCTTT. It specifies CASSRIGGTRNTEAFF.

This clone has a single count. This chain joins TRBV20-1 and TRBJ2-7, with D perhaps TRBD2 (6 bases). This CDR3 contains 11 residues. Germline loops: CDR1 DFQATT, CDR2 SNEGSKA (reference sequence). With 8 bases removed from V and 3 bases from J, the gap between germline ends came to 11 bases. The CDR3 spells CSQRVNYEQYF. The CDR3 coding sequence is TGCAGTCAGCGGGTGAACTACGAGCAGTACTTC.

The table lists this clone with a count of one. CDR3 nucleotides: TGTGCCAGCAGTTCGCAGTTTAATCAGCCCCAGCATTTT. Translation: CASSSQFNQPQHF. The chain carries TRBV28 and TRBJ1-5; D ambiguous. Germline CDR1 MDHEN, CDR2 SYDVKM. The V end lost 4 bases, the J end lost 4 bases, and 8 bases lay between the germline ends. The CDR3 extends over 13 amino acids.

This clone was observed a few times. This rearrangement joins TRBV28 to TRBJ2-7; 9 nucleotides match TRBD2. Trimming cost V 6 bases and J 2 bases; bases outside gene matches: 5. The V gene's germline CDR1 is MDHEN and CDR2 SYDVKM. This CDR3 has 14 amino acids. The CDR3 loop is CASRRREGPYEQYF. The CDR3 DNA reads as TGTGCCAGCAGAAGGCGGGAGGGACCCTACGAGCAGTACTTC.

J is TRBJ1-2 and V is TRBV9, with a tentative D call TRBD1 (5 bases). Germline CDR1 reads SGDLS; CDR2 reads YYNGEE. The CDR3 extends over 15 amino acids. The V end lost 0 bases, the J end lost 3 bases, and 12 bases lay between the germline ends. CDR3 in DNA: TGTGCCAGCAGCGTAGGTCCAGGGAGGGACTATGGCTACACCTTC. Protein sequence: CASSVGPGRDYGYTF.

CDR3 coding DNA: TGTGCCAGCAGCTTTAGCCGTAAACAGGGTGAGGATGGCTACACCTTC. Translated: CASSFSRKQGEDGYTF. The V gene is TRBV7-8, the J gene TRBJ1-2; weak D call: TRBD1 (6 bases). This CDR3 is built from 16 residues. Trimming took 3 bases from V and 6 from J, leaving 20 bases between them. Germline-derived CDR1 and CDR2 are SGHVS and FQNEAQ.

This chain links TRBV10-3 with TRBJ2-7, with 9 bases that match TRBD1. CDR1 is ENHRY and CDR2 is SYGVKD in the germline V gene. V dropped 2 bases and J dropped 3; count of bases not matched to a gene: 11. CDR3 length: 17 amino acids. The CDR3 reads CAISERTGGAGSYEQYF. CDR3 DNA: TGTGCCATCAGTGAGAGAACAGGGGGCGCGGGAAGCTACGAGCAGTACTTC.

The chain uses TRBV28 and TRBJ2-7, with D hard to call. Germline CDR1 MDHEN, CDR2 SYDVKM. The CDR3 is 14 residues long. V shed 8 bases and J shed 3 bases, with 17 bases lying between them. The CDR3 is CASRNGAKFYEQYF. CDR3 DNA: TGTGCCAGCCGTAACGGAGCGAAATTCTACGAGCAGTACTTC.

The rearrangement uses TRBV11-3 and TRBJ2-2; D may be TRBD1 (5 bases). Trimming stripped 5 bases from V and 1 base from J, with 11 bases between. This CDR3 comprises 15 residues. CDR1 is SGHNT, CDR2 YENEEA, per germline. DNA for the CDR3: TGTGCCAGCAGCCTGAATGGACAGAACACCGGGGAGCTGTTTTTT. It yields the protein CASSLNGQNTGELFF.

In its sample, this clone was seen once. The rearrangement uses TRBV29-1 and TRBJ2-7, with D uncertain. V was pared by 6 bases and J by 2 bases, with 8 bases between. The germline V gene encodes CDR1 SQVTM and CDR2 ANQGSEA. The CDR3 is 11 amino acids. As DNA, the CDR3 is TGCAGCGTAGCAGACACCTACGAGCAGTACTTC. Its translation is CSVADTYEQYF.

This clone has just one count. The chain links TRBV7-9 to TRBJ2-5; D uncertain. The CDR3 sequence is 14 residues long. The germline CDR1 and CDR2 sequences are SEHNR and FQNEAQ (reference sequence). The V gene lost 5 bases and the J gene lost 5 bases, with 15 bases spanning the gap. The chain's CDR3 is CASSLSPGWETQYF. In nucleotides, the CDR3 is TGTGCCAGCAGCCTAAGTCCAGGTTGGGAGACCCAGTACTTC.

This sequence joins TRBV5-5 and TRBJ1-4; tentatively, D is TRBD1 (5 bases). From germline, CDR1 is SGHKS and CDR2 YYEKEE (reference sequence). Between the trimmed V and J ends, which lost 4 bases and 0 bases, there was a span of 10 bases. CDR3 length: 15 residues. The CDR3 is CASSAQQATNEKLFF. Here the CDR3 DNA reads TGTGCCAGCAGCGCCCAACAGGCAACTAATGAAAAACTGTTTTTT.

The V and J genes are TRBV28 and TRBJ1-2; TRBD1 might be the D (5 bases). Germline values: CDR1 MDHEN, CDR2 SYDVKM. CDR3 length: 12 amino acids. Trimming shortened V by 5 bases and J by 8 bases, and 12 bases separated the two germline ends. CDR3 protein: CASSPGVSGYTF. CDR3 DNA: TGTGCCAGCAGTCCGGGGGTATCGGGCTACACCTTC.

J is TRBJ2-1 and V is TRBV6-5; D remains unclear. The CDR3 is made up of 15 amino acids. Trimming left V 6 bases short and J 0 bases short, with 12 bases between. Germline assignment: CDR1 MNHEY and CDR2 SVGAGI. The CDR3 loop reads CASSSTLSSYNEQFF. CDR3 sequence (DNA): TGTGCCAGCAGCTCGACTTTGAGCTCCTACAATGAGCAGTTCTTC.

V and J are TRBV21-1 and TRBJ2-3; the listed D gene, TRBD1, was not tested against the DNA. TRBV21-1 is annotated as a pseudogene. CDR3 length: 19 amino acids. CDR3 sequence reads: CASSKNIPSLGLFTDTQYF. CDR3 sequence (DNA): TGTGCCAGCAGCAAGAACATCCCTTCTTTGGGGCTTTTTACAGATACGCAGTATTTT.

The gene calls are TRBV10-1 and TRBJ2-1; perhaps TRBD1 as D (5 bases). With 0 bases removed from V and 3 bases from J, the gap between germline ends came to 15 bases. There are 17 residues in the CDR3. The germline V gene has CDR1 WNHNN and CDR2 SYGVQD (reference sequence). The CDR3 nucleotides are TGCGCCAGCAGTGAGTCGTCTCAGGGTTTAATCTACAATGAGCAGTTCTTC. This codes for CASSESSQGLIYNEQFF.

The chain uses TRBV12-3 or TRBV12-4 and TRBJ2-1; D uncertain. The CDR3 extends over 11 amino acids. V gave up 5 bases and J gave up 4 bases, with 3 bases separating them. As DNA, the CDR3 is TGTGCCAGCAGTCAGTACAATGAGCAGTTCTTC. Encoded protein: CASSQYNEQFF.

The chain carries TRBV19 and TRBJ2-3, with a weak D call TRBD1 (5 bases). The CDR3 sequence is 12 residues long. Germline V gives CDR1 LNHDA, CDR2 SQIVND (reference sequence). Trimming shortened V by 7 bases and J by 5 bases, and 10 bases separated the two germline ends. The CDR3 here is CASTRQGDTQYF. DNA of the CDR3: TGTGCCAGTACCCGGCAGGGAGATACGCAGTATTTT. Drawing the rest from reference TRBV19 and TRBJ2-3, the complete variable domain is DGGITQSPKYLFRKEGQNVTLSCEQNLNHDAMYWYRQDPGQGLRLIYYSQIVNDFQKGDIAEGYSVSREKKESFPLTVTSAQKNPTAFYLCASTRQGDTQYFGPGTRLTVL.